These 24 T cell receptor beta chains share one sample of origin, sequenced in a study of T-cell memory formation after mild COVID-19. Via MiXCR, TCRdb re-called the 5' RACE reads, giving one row per CDR3 protein. The sample lists 450,000 to 650,000 distinct CDR3 sequences; 18% were seen once. The sequencing sample was made of PBMCs or a T cell subset sorted from them (not recorded which). The source is an adult woman who had mild COVID-19 (a few samples of this study predate the infection). Cell type and time point are not known.

This clonotype has at least ten counts. CDR3 nucleotides: TGCAGCGTCCCGGGATTTAGCTCCTACAATGAGCAGTTCTTC. It encodes CSVPGFSSYNEQFF. This chain links TRBV29-1 with TRBJ2-1; D perhaps matches TRBD2 (5 bases). V lost 6 bases and J 0 bases, leaving 12 bases between the germline ends. CDR1 SQVTM and CDR2 ANQGSEA come from the germline V gene. The length of the CDR3 is 14 residues.

This clonotype was seen only a few times. CDR3 protein: CASSRAGLAGINEQFF. DNA of the CDR3: TGTGCCAGCAGCCGCGCAGGGCTAGCGGGAATTAATGAGCAGTTCTTC. This chain uses TRBV7-2 with TRBJ2-1, with TRBD2 identical over 9 bases. J was trimmed by 7 bases and V by 5 bases; bases with no gene match: 12. The CDR3 length is 16 residues. Looked up from germline, CDR1 is SGHTA and CDR2 is FQGNSA.

This clonotype was counted between two and nine times. The chain recombines TRBV7-2 with TRBJ2-5, with a possible D match to TRBD2 (6 bases). Per germline, CDR1 SGHTA and CDR2 FQGNSA. This CDR3 contains 16 residues. V shed 5 bases and J shed 1 base, with 17 bases lying between them. The CDR3 loop reads CASSHEGTDAQETQYF. CDR3 coding DNA: TGTGCCAGCAGCCACGAAGGGACTGACGCCCAAGAGACCCAGTACTTC.

The J gene is TRBJ2-4, the V gene TRBV14; no definite D call. The V and J ends lost 5 bases and 0 bases respectively, with 11 bases between them. The germline gives CDR1 SGHDN, CDR2 FVKESK. The CDR3 sequence is 15 residues long. CDR3 coding DNA: TGTGCCAGCAGCGAAGGGCAGCTAGCCAAAAACATTCAGTACTTC. This sequence encodes CASSEGQLAKNIQYF.

This clonotype was counted only a few times. The chain joins TRBV4-3 to TRBJ2-7; TRBD1 matches 8 bases. Trimming cost V 0 bases and J 4 bases; bases outside gene matches: 11. Germline CDR1 LGHNA, CDR2 YSLEER. The CDR3 runs to 17 residues. The CDR3 bases are TGCGCCAGCAGCCAAGATCGAATCCAGGGGGCTTCGTACGAGCAGTACTTC. Translation: CASSQDRIQGASYEQYF.

This chain uses TRBV6-6 with TRBJ2-7; TRBD1 aligns across 7 bases. From germline, CDR1 is MNHNY and CDR2 SVGAGI (reference sequence). The CDR3 totals 16 residues. The V gene end was trimmed by 6 bases and the J gene end by 2 bases; junction bases not matched to a gene: 13. This CDR3 is CASSGQAPRGTYEQYF. As DNA, the CDR3 is TGTGCCAGCAGCGGACAGGCCCCAAGGGGTACCTACGAGCAGTACTTC.

V usage is TRBV9 and J usage is TRBJ1-2; TRBD1 matches 10 bases. From germline, CDR1 is SGDLS and CDR2 YYNGEE. The J segment lost 4 bases and the V segment lost 4 bases, leaving 13 bases of the junction unmatched. There are 17 residues in the CDR3. The CDR3 DNA sequence: TGTGCCAGCAGCCCCCCCGGGACAGGGGAGGGAGGCTATGGCTACACCTTC. This codes for CASSPPGTGEGGYGYTF. The variable domain in full, completed from reference TRBV9 and TRBJ1-2, reads DSGVTQTPKHLITATGQRVTLRCSPRSGDLSVYWYQQSLDQGLQFLIQYYNGEERAKGNILERFSAQQFPDLHSELNLSSLELGDSALYFCASSPPGTGEGGYGYTFGSGTRLTVV.

Only a few counts were recorded for this clonotype. The chain employs TRBV7-8 and TRBJ2-5; no clear D gene. The germline V gene encodes CDR1 SGHVS and CDR2 FQNEAQ. With 0 bases removed from V and 1 base from J, the gap between germline ends came to 9 bases. The CDR3 consists of 15 residues. The CDR3 loop reads CASSLALPPQETQYF. CDR3 sequence (DNA): TGTGCCAGCAGCTTAGCGCTCCCGCCCCAAGAGACCCAGTACTTC.

This clonotype has just a few counts. The chain links TRBV5-6 to TRBJ1-2; D is undetermined. CDR3 size: 14 residues. Trimming removed 1 base from V and 2 bases from J, with 9 bases in between. The V gene's germline CDR1 is SGHDT and CDR2 YYEEEE. The CDR3 DNA reads as TGTGCCAGCAGCTTGAATTCTCGGAACTATGGCTACACCTTC. Translated, it gives CASSLNSRNYGYTF.

The V gene is TRBV7-9, the J gene TRBJ1-1; D is undetermined. Germline loops: CDR1 SEHNR, CDR2 FQNEAQ (reference sequence). Trimming stripped 5 bases from V and 1 base from J, with 11 bases between. The CDR3 is 14 amino acids. The CDR3 DNA sequence: TGTGCCAGCAGCCCCTGGACCTCGAACACTGAAGCTTTCTTT. It encodes CASSPWTSNTEAFF.

This chain uses TRBV15 with TRBJ1-2; 7 bases line up with TRBD1. V lost 5 bases, J lost 4 bases, and 10 bases stayed unmatched. Per germline, CDR1 LNHNV and CDR2 YYDKDF (reference sequence). The CDR3 is made up of 15 amino acids. The CDR3 bases are TGTGCCACCAGCGAGGTGGTAGGACAGGTCTATGGCTACACCTTC. This encodes CATSEVVGQVYGYTF.

V and J are TRBV6-5 and TRBJ1-1, with 9 bases aligning to TRBD1. CDR1 is MNHEY and CDR2 is SVGAGI in the germline V gene. This CDR3 is built from 17 residues. V dropped 3 bases and J dropped 3; count of bases not matched to a gene: 11. The CDR3, as DNA: TGTGCCAGCAGTTATACAGGGACAGGGACCCACTACACTGAAGCTTTCTTT. As protein: CASSYTGTGTHYTEAFF.

This clonotype was observed a handful of times. This sequence joins TRBV7-2 and TRBJ2-7, with D perhaps matching TRBD1 (6 bases). The CDR3 is made up of 17 amino acids. The germline gives CDR1 SGHTA, CDR2 FQGNSA. The germline V and J ends were trimmed by 5 bases and 2 bases, with 22 bases remaining between them. The CDR3 loop reads CASSLIRRQGSPYEQYF. DNA of the CDR3: TGTGCCAGCAGCCTAATAAGACGCCAGGGGTCCCCCTACGAGCAGTACTTC.

This clonotype has a handful of counts. The V gene is TRBV21-1, the J gene TRBJ2-7; whether TRBD2, the table's D call, matches the DNA was not checked. TRBV21-1 is listed as a pseudogene. This CDR3 region has 15 residues. The CDR3 DNA sequence: TGTGCCACGTCATCCGAGTTTGGGCCCCCCTACGAGCAGTACTTC. This codes for CATSSEFGPPYEQYF.

In its sample, this clonotype was seen many times. The chain couples TRBV5-1 to TRBJ2-7; 11 nucleotides line up with TRBD2. The CDR3 runs to 14 residues. The V segment lost 4 bases and the J segment 3 bases; nucleotides outside the gene matches: 3. Germline-derived CDR1 and CDR2 are SGHRS and YFSETQ. CDR3: CASSTSGGNYEQYF. The CDR3 DNA sequence: TGCGCCAGCAGCACTAGCGGGGGAAACTACGAGCAGTACTTC.

The rearrangement links TRBV6-5 to TRBJ1-5; possible D gene TRBD1, 5 bases. V lost 8 bases and J lost 4, with 18 bases in between. CDR3 length equals 15 residues. CDR1 and CDR2 (germline): MNHEY, SVGAGI. The CDR3 spells CASRGWGSSNQPQHF. CDR3 nucleotide sequence: TGTGCCAGCCGCGGGTGGGGGTCCTCGAATCAGCCCCAGCATTTT.

V usage is TRBV19 and J usage is TRBJ2-1; TRBD1 matches 8 bases. Germline V gene data show CDR1 as LNHDA and CDR2 as SQIVND (reference sequence). This CDR3 has 14 residues. After removal of 1 base from V and 8 bases from J, the junction contained 4 bases not matched to a gene. For the CDR3, the DNA is TGTGCCAGTAGTATAGGGACAGGGTTCCATGAGCAGTTCTTC. This sequence encodes CASSIGTGFHEQFF.

This chain links TRBV5-1 with TRBJ2-3, with 10 bases fitting TRBD2. The germline V gene has CDR1 SGHRS and CDR2 YFSETQ. The CDR3 runs to 17 residues. The junction had 5 bases not matched to a gene; V was cut back by 1 base and J by 0 bases. In nucleotides, the CDR3 is TGCGCCAGCAGCTTGTTAGCGGGGGGTGCTAGCACAGATACGCAGTATTTT. The encoded protein is CASSLLAGGASTDTQYF.

This clonotype was recorded a few times. V usage is TRBV3-1 and J usage is TRBJ2-3; the match to TRBD2 covers 7 bases. The CDR3 totals 14 residues. CDR1 is LGHDT, CDR2 YNNKEL, per germline (reference sequence). V shed 6 bases and J 2 bases; nucleotides not matched to a gene: 5. Written as DNA, the CDR3 is TGTGCCAGCAGTTCGACTAGCACCACAGATACGCAGTATTTT. It is translated as CASSSTSTTDTQYF.

This clonotype was detected a few times. The J gene is TRBJ2-5, the V gene TRBV20-1, with TRBD2 as a possible D gene (5 bases). The CDR3 spans 17 residues. Germline V CDR1 and CDR2: DFQATT, SNEGSKA (reference sequence). V dropped 0 bases and J dropped 5 bases, with 22 bases sitting between them. The CDR3 region is CSARDPTGSLSRETQYF. The CDR3 DNA sequence: TGCAGTGCTAGAGATCCCACGGGGAGCTTATCCCGGGAGACCCAGTACTTC.

This clonotype showed up just a few times. The chain is built from TRBV20-1 and TRBJ1-1, with a weak D call TRBD1 (6 bases). CDR1 and CDR2 from the germline V gene are DFQATT and SNEGSKA (reference sequence). This CDR3 has 16 residues. V was cut by 0 bases and J by 4 bases, with 18 bases left in between. In DNA, the CDR3 is TGCAGTGCTAGAGACCCAAGGGGGGGAGAAATCACTGAAGCTTTCTTT. Protein: CSARDPRGGEITEAFF.

The chain uses TRBV5-1 and TRBJ2-1, with 9 bases aligning to TRBD2. Germline CDR1 reads SGHRS; CDR2 reads YFSETQ. The J segment lost 8 bases and the V segment lost 0 bases, leaving 6 bases of the junction unmatched. The CDR3 runs to 15 residues. The CDR3 is CASSLGSGRGDEQFF. The CDR3 region has the DNA TGCGCCAGCAGCTTGGGTAGCGGGAGAGGGGATGAGCAGTTCTTC.

Only a few counts were recorded for this clonotype. The genes are TRBV19 and TRBJ2-7; 9 nucleotides agree with TRBD2. CDR1 and CDR2 (germline): LNHDA, SQIVND (reference sequence). This CDR3 spans 16 amino acids. J lost 6 bases, V lost 3 bases, and 12 bases had no gene match. The CDR3 sequence: CASSIPSVAGEVEQYF. DNA for the CDR3: TGTGCCAGTAGTATCCCGTCGGTAGCGGGAGAGGTCGAGCAGTACTTC.

J is TRBJ1-2 and V is TRBV20-1, with 10 bases identical to TRBD1. CDR3 size: 13 residues. The V segment lost 5 bases and the J segment 8 bases; nucleotides outside the gene matches: 8. The germline gives CDR1 DFQATT, CDR2 SNEGSKA (reference sequence). The CDR3 DNA reads TGCAGTGCTCCCCTGGGGACAGGGGTCGGCTACACCTTC. It encodes CSAPLGTGVGYTF.